This T cell receptor (beta chain) comes out of a study of blood T cell repertoires in COVID-19 (dated by TCRdb to 2020 to 2021). Background on the whole study: The collaborator samples originated in the United States, Italy and Spain and spanned the acute and convalescent phases of COVID-19. The prospective study material was composed of cDNA or gDNA derived from T cells, B-cell-depleted T cells, or PBMCs. Samples were obtained from the ongoing ImmuneRACE study (first 160 participants) and from some 1,300 subjects provided by 6 global collaborators. The repertoires were released in a freely available public database meant as a resource for research on the immune response to SARS-CoV-2. HLA class I and class II types, where available, came from metadata supplied by the sample provider rather than from assay-based typing. The dataset comprised deeply sampled blood TCRbeta repertoires from subjects exposed to, actively infected with, or recovered from COVID-19. Nearly every sample came with metadata listing a de-identified subject ID, COVID-19 status, age in years and sex.

Details on this clone: Its antigen remains unidentified. No much larger clone is present one base from it, and per-base qualities are unavailable.

The immunoSEQ Assay, a bias-controlled multiplex PCR, was used to amplify TCRbeta CDR3 regions from genomic DNA. The study's own analysis went as follows. Within the assay, amplification of reference gene primers was used to estimate how many nucleated cells each sample contained. To quantify the absolute abundance of each unique TCRbeta CDR3 rearrangement, sequence reads were collapsed and filtered. For each sample, productive Simpson clonality was calculated as the square root of Simpson's diversity index over productive rearrangements. TCRdb re-hosts the immuneACCESS table, in-frame sequences only. Its copies lack some clones; in the studies checked, an unresolved V gene accounts for under half of them, and the cause for the rest is not known. V, J and clone size are those of that table, while D and trimming were read from the DNA. The sample table contains tens of thousands of clones; only one count was recorded for about nine tenths of them. The biggest ten clones account for about 5.8% of the sample.

Summary of the overall study and its limitations: Clinical and demographic metadata were provided uncurated, with the amount varying by source and participant.

Collaborating institutions collected whole blood in K2EDTA tubes following their own protocols. For TCRbeta analysis, collaborators shipped samples in one of three forms: frozen whole blood, isolated PBMCs, or DNA extracted from either of those sample types. CDR3 length: 17 amino acids, cysteine to phenylalanine. Only the CDR3 DNA is retained, 51 bases long and in frame from the first base. V gives up 0 bases and J gives up 0 bases, and the segment between their germline ends measures 12 bases. The germline V gene gives CDR1 as SGHVS and CDR2 as FQNEAQ. This chain is built from TRBV7-8 and TRBJ1-5; perhaps TRBD1 is the D gene, with 5 bases matching. Sequenced: peripheral blood. The source of this sequence is a man aged 55 to 70 with active COVID-19. The bases read TGTGCCAGCAGCTTAGCAGGGGCGCAGAATAGCAATCAGCCCCAGCATTTT. It encodes CASSLAGAQNSNQPQHF.